This T cell receptor beta chain was retrieved from a study of post-analysis software for immune sequencing data. Study-level background: Recorded disease courses covered relapsing-remitting, secondary progressive and progressive-relapsing multiple sclerosis. Some patients had no subtype annotation. Study-wide results and caveats: The study found TRBV5-6, TRBV5-1 and TRBV20-1 among five TRBV segments more frequent in patients than controls. Multiple sclerosis patients had significantly lower normalized Chao1 diversity than controls. Strong co-clustering by F measure linked samples that shared a preparation batch.

Unique molecular identifiers had been added to the TCR beta cDNA libraries. Researchers reported roughly 0.5 million cDNA molecules coming from roughly 0.93 to 9.6 million T cells. TCRdb re-derived calls from the PCR reads in MiXCR, one entry per CDR3 protein. Among 750,000 to 950,000 distinct CDR3 sequences listed, roughly 50% were seen once. This clonotype occurred a few times. The antigen is undetermined. Germline lookup yields CDR1 LGHNA and CDR2 YNFKEQ. This CDR3 has 15 residues. V was pared by 0 bases and J by 4 bases, with 12 bases between. The sequenced sample was blood. This chain joins TRBV4-2 and TRBJ1-2; D is uncertain. The TCR sequence derives from a girl aged 5 to 17 with multiple sclerosis. CDR3 bases: TGTGCCAGCAGCCAAGAAGGACGGGAGGGCTATGGCTACACCTTC. Translating gives CASSQEGREGYGYTF.